These 24 T cell receptor beta chains share one sample of origin, sequenced in a study of graft-versus-host responses after intestinal transplantation. Sequencing used immunoSEQ multiplex PCR; TCRdb keeps in-frame clones, though not all of them. Of 150,000 or so clones in the sample, over 90% were seen once. No antigen has been identified for these receptors. The sequenced sample was unstimulated CD4+ T cells sorted from spleen or lymph node cells, obtained before intestinal transplant. The receptors stem from a human donor who received an intestinal transplant.

The V call is TRBV4-3, the J call TRBJ2-1, with TRBD2 identical over 15 bases. The CDR3 length is 15 residues. V trimming: 4 bases; J trimming: 9 bases; junction bases outside the gene matches: 4. Germline assignment: CDR1 LGHNA and CDR2 YSLEER. The CDR3 sequence is CASSPGLAGGFEQFF. The CDR3 coding sequence is TGCGCCAGCAGCCCCGGACTAGCGGGAGGGTTTGAGCAGTTCTTC.

This chain joins TRBV14 and TRBJ1-6; 7 nucleotides match TRBD1. Trimming took 4 bases from V and 0 from J; bases not matched to a gene: 9. The CDR3 consists of 18 residues. Per the germline V gene, CDR1 is SGHDN and CDR2 is FVKESK. This CDR3 reads CASSRKTGPSSYNSPLHF. CDR3 nucleotides: TGTGCCAGCAGCCGGAAGACAGGGCCTAGCTCCTATAATTCACCCCTCCACTTT.

The chain links TRBV4-2 to TRBJ2-1; 7 positions match TRBD1. The J segment lost 4 bases and the V segment lost 4 bases, leaving 10 bases of the junction unmatched. The CDR3 has 16 residues. Germline V lookup: CDR1 LGHNA, CDR2 YNFKEQ. Here the CDR3 DNA reads TGTGCCAGCAGCCTCCGTGGGACAGAAAAATACAATGAGCAGTTCTTC. It encodes CASSLRGTEKYNEQFF.

J is TRBJ2-7 and V is TRBV5-5; 10 nucleotides match TRBD2. CDR1 SGHKS and CDR2 YYEKEE come from the germline V gene (reference sequence). With V trimmed by 4 bases and J by 2 bases, 6 bases remained unmatched. The CDR3 is made up of 15 amino acids. CDR3 sequence (DNA): TGTGCCAGCAGCCCGGATCTAGCGGGAGCCTACGAGCAGTACTTC. It translates to CASSPDLAGAYEQYF. Full variable domain (remainder filled in from reference TRBV5-5 and TRBJ2-7): DAGVTQSPTHLIKTRGQQVTLRCSPISGHKSVSWYQQVLGQGPQFIFQYYEKEERGRGNFPDRFSARQFPNYSSELNVNALLLGDSALYLCASSPDLAGAYEQYFGPGTRLTVT.

This chain uses TRBV7-2 with TRBJ2-3; weak D call: TRBD2 (6 bases). Germline assignment: CDR1 SGHTA and CDR2 FQGNSA. This CDR3 is 16 amino acids long. The ends were cut back, 5 bases at V and 4 bases at J, with 19 bases in the middle. The CDR3 nucleotides read TGTGCCAGCAGCCTATTTAGCTTCGGGAGATCAGATACGCAGTATTTT. Protein sequence: CASSLFSFGRSDTQYF.

This chain uses TRBV16 with TRBJ1-2; D not certain. This CDR3 has 14 amino acids. Germline CDR1 is KGHSY and CDR2 is FQNENV. Trimming removed 0 bases from V and 8 bases from J, with 13 bases in between. This CDR3 is CASSQSRNELGYTF. The CDR3 DNA is TGTGCCAGCAGCCAATCCAGAAACGAGCTCGGCTACACCTTC.

The J gene is TRBJ2-2, the V gene TRBV7-2, with TRBD2 identical over 9 bases. Trimming took 5 bases from V and 0 from J; bases not matched to a gene: 7. The CDR3 loop spans 17 amino acids. The germline V gene encodes CDR1 SGHTA and CDR2 FQGNSA. The CDR3 DNA sequence: TGTGCCAGCAGCCCCCTACTAGCGGGCTCGAACACCGGGGAGCTGTTTTTT. Protein: CASSPLLAGSNTGELFF.

The chain recombines TRBV7-3 with TRBJ2-5; D not certain. Trimming stripped 3 bases from V and 2 bases from J, with 1 base between. The germline gives CDR1 SGHTA, CDR2 FQGTGA. The CDR3 runs to 11 residues. The CDR3 bases are TGTGCCAGCAGCTTGCAAGAGACCCAGTACTTC. Translated: CASSLQETQYF. The full variable domain, its missing parts supplied by reference TRBV7-3 and TRBJ2-5, is GAGVSQTPSNKVTEKGKYVELRCDPISGHTALYWYRQSLGQGPEFLIYFQGTGAADDSGLPNDRFFAVRPEGSVSTLKIQRTERGDSAVYLCASSLQETQYFGPGTRLLVL.

The rearrangement uses TRBV27 and TRBJ1-1; the D gene is possibly TRBD1 (6 bases). The CDR3 length is 17 residues. CDR1 is MNHEY and CDR2 is SMNVEV in the germline V gene (reference sequence). V lost 3 bases, J lost 1 base, and 18 bases lay in between. The CDR3 sequence is CASSFLGAAYPNTEAFF. The DNA for the CDR3 is TGTGCCAGCAGTTTCCTGGGGGCAGCATACCCGAACACTGAAGCTTTCTTT.

The chain uses TRBV28 and TRBJ1-6; D is perhaps TRBD1 (5 bases). This CDR3 has 14 amino acids. CDR1 MDHEN and CDR2 SYDVKM come from the germline V gene. V was shortened by 7 bases and J by 7 bases, with 14 bases between the two germline ends. CDR3 sequence (DNA): TGTGCCAGCAAGCGGGGCGCGGGGAATTCACCCCTCCACTTT. Protein sequence: CASKRGAGNSPLHF. The whole variable domain, filled in from reference TRBV28 and TRBJ1-6, reads DVKVTQSSRYLVKRTGEKVFLECVQDMDHENMFWYRQDPGLGLRLIYFSYDVKMKEKGDIPEGYSVSREKKERFSLILESASTNQTSMYLCASKRGAGNSPLHFGNGTRLTVT.

V gene TRBV28 combines with J gene TRBJ1-5, with a weak D call TRBD1 (6 bases). Germline V gene data show CDR1 as MDHEN and CDR2 as SYDVKM. There are 14 residues in the CDR3. The CDR3 sequence: CGTGGGGSNQPQHF. In DNA, the CDR3 is TGTGGAACTGGCGGAGGGGGGAGCAATCAGCCCCAGCATTTT.

The chain joins TRBV7-9 to TRBJ2-2, with TRBD1 as a possible D gene (6 bases). From germline, CDR1 is SEHNR and CDR2 FQNEAQ (reference sequence). The CDR3 consists of 15 residues. V lost 4 bases, J lost 0 bases, and 9 bases lay in between. CDR3: CASSSRQANTGELFF. In DNA, the CDR3 is TGTGCCAGCAGCTCCCGACAGGCGAACACCGGGGAGCTGTTTTTT. Supplemented by reference TRBV7-9 and TRBJ2-2, the full variable domain reads DTGVSQNPRHKITKRGQNVTFRCDPISEHNRLYWYRQTLGQGPEFLTYFQNEAQLEKSRLLSDRFSAERPKGSFSTLEIQRTEQGDSAMYLCASSSRQANTGELFFGEGSRLTVL.

The J gene is TRBJ1-5, the V gene TRBV28; D might be TRBD1 (5 bases). V lost 6 bases and J lost 4, with 19 bases in between. The CDR3 runs 16 residues. Germline CDR1 and CDR2: MDHEN and SYDVKM. CDR3 protein: CASSLVGVAGNQPQHF. The CDR3 bases are TGTGCCAGCAGCCTGGTGGGGGTCGCAGGGAATCAGCCCCAGCATTTT.

V and J are TRBV11-2 and TRBJ2-7, with 9 bases identical to TRBD2. CDR3 size: 14 residues. CDR1 is SGHAT, CDR2 FQNNGV, per germline. V lost 1 base, J lost 5 bases, and 3 bases stayed unmatched. The CDR3 loop reads CASSLVLAGNEQYF. CDR3 nucleotide sequence: TGTGCCAGCAGCTTAGTTCTAGCGGGAAACGAGCAGTACTTC.

This chain links TRBV19 with TRBJ2-3; the D gene is possibly TRBD2 (6 bases). This CDR3 is 15 amino acids long. V gave up 5 bases and J gave up 0 bases, with 12 bases separating them. Germline CDR1 and CDR2: LNHDA and SQIVND (reference sequence). The CDR3: CASSPQLASTDTQYF. CDR3 nucleotide sequence: TGTGCCAGTAGTCCTCAACTAGCAAGCACAGATACGCAGTATTTT.

This rearrangement joins TRBV28 to TRBJ1-2; D is undetermined. Per the germline V gene, CDR1 is MDHEN and CDR2 is SYDVKM. V lost 5 bases to trimming and J lost 3 bases, with 13 bases between them. The CDR3 runs to 14 residues. CDR3 in amino acids: CASSLPDVYYGYTF. In DNA, the CDR3 is TGTGCCAGCAGTCTCCCGGACGTATACTATGGCTACACCTTC.

The gene calls are TRBV5-1 and TRBJ2-7; 10 bases fit TRBD2. With 3 bases clipped from V and 5 bases from J, the junction kept 8 bases outside the gene matches. This CDR3 has 15 residues. Germline CDR1 SGHRS, CDR2 YFSETQ. CDR3 in amino acids: CASSYKREGPHEQYF. In nucleotides, the CDR3 is TGCGCCAGCAGCTACAAGCGGGAGGGCCCCCACGAGCAGTACTTC.

The CDR3 reads CASSLGLAIQETQYF. The CDR3 nucleotides are TGTGCCAGCAGCTTGGGACTAGCGATCCAAGAGACCCAGTACTTC. This rearrangement joins TRBV5-4 to TRBJ2-5, with TRBD2 identical over 8 bases. V lost 0 bases and J lost 1; bases outside the gene matches: 2. CDR1 and CDR2 from the germline V gene are SGHNT and YYREEE (reference sequence). This CDR3 region has 15 residues.

V usage is TRBV18 and J usage is TRBJ2-7; D might be TRBD1 (6 bases). CDR1 KGHSH and CDR2 LQKENI come from the germline V gene. This CDR3 region has 14 residues. Trimming took off 2 bases at V and 1 base at J, with 9 bases between the two ends. The CDR3 nucleotides read TGTGCCAGCTCACCAGGTCAGGGGTCCTACGAGCAGTACTTC. Protein product: CASSPGQGSYEQYF.

The rearrangement uses TRBV6-5 and TRBJ2-4; 8 bases map to TRBD2. CDR3 length equals 15 residues. J was trimmed by 8 bases and V by 5 bases; bases with no gene match: 11. Germline CDR1 is MNHEY and CDR2 is SVGAGI. The CDR3 bases are TGTGCCAGCAGTCGGGACGGGAGGGGTCAAGACATTCAGTACTTC. It is translated as CASSRDGRGQDIQYF.

The rearrangement joins TRBV2 to TRBJ2-4, with TRBD2 matching 13 bases. V lost 2 bases to trimming and J lost 3 bases; unmatched junction nucleotides: 13. Per the germline V gene, CDR1 is SNHLY and CDR2 is FYNNEI. The CDR3 loop spans 20 amino acids. The CDR3 loop is CASSESSTSGRNRGKNIQYF. For the CDR3, the DNA is TGTGCCAGCAGTGAAAGCTCGACTAGCGGGAGGAACCGGGGCAAAAACATTCAGTACTTC.

This clone occurred a few times. The rearrangement joins TRBV7-9 to TRBJ1-3; unclear D gene. The V and J ends lost 3 bases and 0 bases respectively, with 9 bases between them. CDR3 length: 15 amino acids. Germline V lookup: CDR1 SEHNR, CDR2 FQNEAQ (reference sequence). The CDR3 DNA is TGTGCCAGCAGCTTCGGCACTCCCTCTGGAAACACCATATATTTT. Its protein product is CASSFGTPSGNTIYF.

V is TRBV9 and J is TRBJ2-7; 8 bases map to TRBD2. Trimming took 0 bases from V and 2 from J; bases not matched to a gene: 1. The germline V gene encodes CDR1 SGDLS and CDR2 YYNGEE. The CDR3 length is 14 residues. CDR3 sequence (DNA): TGTGCCAGCAGCGTAGGGGGACTAGCCTACGAGCAGTACTTC. Translated, it gives CASSVGGLAYEQYF. Looking up the rest from reference TRBV9 and TRBJ2-7 gives the full variable domain: DSGVTQTPKHLITATGQRVTLRCSPRSGDLSVYWYQQSLDQGLQFLIQYYNGEERAKGNILERFSAQQFPDLHSELNLSSLELGDSALYFCASSVGGLAYEQYFGPGTRLTVT.

This clone has only a few counts. The chain is built from TRBV7-9 and TRBJ1-2; 10 bases line up with TRBD1. This CDR3 spans 14 amino acids. Germline V lookup: CDR1 SEHNR, CDR2 FQNEAQ (reference sequence). Trimming removed 5 bases from V and 2 bases from J; junction bases left unmatched: 2. The CDR3 sequence: CASSAGQGNYGYTF. CDR3 DNA: TGTGCCAGCAGCGCGGGACAGGGGAACTATGGCTACACCTTC.